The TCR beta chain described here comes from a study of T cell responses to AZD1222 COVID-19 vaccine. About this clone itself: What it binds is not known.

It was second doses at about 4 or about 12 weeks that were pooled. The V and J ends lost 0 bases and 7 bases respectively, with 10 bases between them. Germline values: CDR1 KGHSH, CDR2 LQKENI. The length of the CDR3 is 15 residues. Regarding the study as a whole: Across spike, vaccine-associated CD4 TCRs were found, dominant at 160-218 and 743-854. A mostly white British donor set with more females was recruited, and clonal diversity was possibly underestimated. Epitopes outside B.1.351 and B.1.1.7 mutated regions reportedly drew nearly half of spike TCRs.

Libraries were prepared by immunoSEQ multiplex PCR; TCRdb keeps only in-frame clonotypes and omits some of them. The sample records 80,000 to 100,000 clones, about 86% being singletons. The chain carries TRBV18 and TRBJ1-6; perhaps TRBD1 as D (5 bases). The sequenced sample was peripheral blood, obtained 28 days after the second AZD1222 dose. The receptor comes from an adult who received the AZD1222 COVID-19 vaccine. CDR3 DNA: TGTGCCAGCTCACCACCGGGGCAGTTGAATTCACCCCTCCACTTT. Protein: CASSPPGQLNSPLHF.